Shown below are 16 T cell receptor beta chains from a single sample sequenced in a study of cytomegalovirus exposure and HLA in healthy donors. The PCR made use of 60 Vbeta and 13 Jbeta primers. Using immunoSEQ multiplex PCR, the repertoire was profiled, and TCRdb retains in-frame clones only, with some absent. The table includes 150,000 or so clones, 84% detected once. The material sequenced was PBMCs. The receptors derive from a boy aged 2 to 10 in good health and CMV-seronegative.

This chain joins TRBV9 and TRBJ1-5, with TRBD1 matching over 8 bases. This CDR3 contains 14 residues. The germline V gene encodes CDR1 SGDLS and CDR2 YYNGEE. V lost 2 bases, J lost 6 bases, and 4 bases stayed unmatched. The CDR3 region has the DNA TGTGCCAGCAGCGTCGGACAGGGCACTCAGCCCCAGCATTTT. As protein: CASSVGQGTQPQHF. The entire variable domain, with the rest obtained from reference TRBV9 and TRBJ1-5, is as follows: DSGVTQTPKHLITATGQRVTLRCSPRSGDLSVYWYQQSLDQGLQFLIQYYNGEERAKGNILERFSAQQFPDLHSELNLSSLELGDSALYFCASSVGQGTQPQHFGDGTRLSIL.

J is TRBJ1-2 and V is TRBV29-1; 10 nucleotides align to TRBD1. The J segment lost 3 bases and the V segment lost 7 bases, leaving 2 bases of the junction unmatched. Germline CDR1 SQVTM, CDR2 ANQGSEA. CDR3 length: 12 residues. CDR3 bases: TGCAGCGCCGGGACAGGGGACTATGGCTACACCTTC. This gives the protein CSAGTGDYGYTF.

This clone appeared a single time. The chain is built from TRBV28 and TRBJ2-5; 11 bases are shared with TRBD2. Matching the DNA end better, TRBJ2-7 makes the J call doubtful. Germline lookup yields CDR1 MDHEN and CDR2 SYDVKM. The length of the CDR3 is 15 residues. The CDR3 region has the DNA TGTGGAACGTGGCGACTAGCGGGAAGTTCCTACGAGCAGTACTTC. It encodes CGTWRLAGSSYEQYF.

In this sample, this clone turned up a few times. J is TRBJ1-5 and V is TRBV28; D might be TRBD1 (6 bases). CDR1 and CDR2 (germline): MDHEN, SYDVKM. The CDR3 extends over 15 amino acids. Trimming stripped 5 bases from V and 4 bases from J, with 15 bases between. The DNA of the CDR3 is TGTGCCAGCAGTGCCTGGACAGATACTAATCAGCCCCAGCATTTT. It yields the protein CASSAWTDTNQPQHF.

This chain joins TRBV2 and TRBJ1-5, with D possibly being TRBD1 (5 bases). This CDR3 is built from 13 residues. The V end was cut by 7 bases, the J end by 1 base, with 8 bases between. CDR1 SNHLY and CDR2 FYNNEI come from the germline V gene. The CDR3 nucleotides read TGTGCCAGCACCGGACAAAGCAATCAGCCCCAGCATTTT. Translating it yields CASTGQSNQPQHF.

The genes are TRBV4-1 and TRBJ2-7, with 12 nucleotides matching TRBD2. The CDR3 extends over 17 amino acids. Trimming at V came to 2 bases and at J to 4 bases, leaving 9 bases not matched to a gene. Germline CDR1 MGHRA, CDR2 YSYEKL. The CDR3 nucleotides read TGCGCCAGCAGCCAACTAGCTCTAGCGGGAGGGCGGTACGAGCAGTACTTC. Amino acids: CASSQLALAGGRYEQYF.

The chain joins TRBV6-1 to TRBJ2-7; 9 nucleotides align to TRBD2. The CDR3 extends over 18 amino acids. Germline values: CDR1 MNHNS, CDR2 SASEGT. After removal of 2 bases from V and 3 bases from J, the junction contained 14 bases not matched to a gene. The CDR3 DNA follows: TGTGCCAGCAGTGAAACCCTCCTGAGTCGCGGGAGGGACTACGAGCAGTACTTC. The encoded protein is CASSETLLSRGRDYEQYF.

V and J are TRBV28 and TRBJ2-1; 10 bases fit TRBD2. Germline V gene lookup returns CDR1 MDHEN and CDR2 SYDVKM. The CDR3 length is 15 residues. The ends lost 8 bases at V and 4 bases at J; junction bases unmatched: 8. The CDR3 is CASGRVTSGYNEQFF. The CDR3 DNA reads TGTGCCAGCGGCCGGGTGACTAGCGGGTACAATGAGCAGTTCTTC.

V usage is TRBV5-4 and J usage is TRBJ2-7, with 9 bases aligning to TRBD1. In germline, CDR1 is SGHNT, CDR2 YYREEE (reference sequence). The CDR3 is 14 residues long. The junction had 10 bases not matched to a gene; V was cut back by 3 bases and J by 9 bases. CDR3 in amino acids: CASSWTGTGSLQYF. CDR3 DNA sequence: TGTGCCAGCAGCTGGACCGGGACAGGGAGTTTGCAGTACTTC.

The rearrangement links TRBV5-1 to TRBJ2-3, with a weak D call TRBD1 (5 bases). V lost 6 bases and J lost 1, with 18 bases in between. The germline V gene has CDR1 SGHRS and CDR2 YFSETQ. The CDR3 has 16 amino acids. The CDR3 spells CASKREGASGTDTQYF. CDR3 nucleotides: TGCGCCAGCAAAAGAGAAGGGGCTTCGGGCACAGATACGCAGTATTTT. Full variable domain (remainder filled in from reference TRBV5-1 and TRBJ2-3): KAGVTQTPRYLIKTRGQQVTLSCSPISGHRSVSWYQQTPGQGLQFLFEYFSETQRNKGNFPGRFSGRQFSNSRSEMNVSTLELGDSALYLCASKREGASGTDTQYFGPGTRLTVL.

This clone has more than one count but fewer than ten. The chain uses TRBV4-1 and TRBJ1-1; D is uncertain. The CDR3 runs to 16 residues. The V gene's germline CDR1 is MGHRA and CDR2 YSYEKL. Deletions cut 3 bases from V and 0 bases from J, with 14 bases between. CDR3 amino acids: CASSQASTVLNTEAFF. CDR3 coding DNA: TGCGCCAGCAGCCAGGCCTCTACAGTGCTGAACACTGAAGCTTTCTTT.

The chain couples TRBV18 to TRBJ1-1, with TRBD1 as a possible D gene (6 bases). The CDR3 totals 16 residues. In germline, CDR1 is KGHSH, CDR2 LQKENI. Trimming removed 7 bases at V and 1 base at J, with 19 bases between. Written as DNA, the CDR3 is TGTGCCAGCTTGTCGGGGACACCTGGGACGAACACTGAAGCTTTCTTT. This encodes CASLSGTPGTNTEAFF.

The DNA for the CDR3 is TGTGCCAGCAGTTACCCTGGGACACCGAACACTGAAGCTTTCTTT. It yields the protein CASSYPGTPNTEAFF. The chain combines TRBV6-6 with TRBJ1-1; possibly TRBD1 for D (6 bases). The CDR3 covers 15 residues. V was cut by 2 bases and J by 1 base, with 11 bases left in between. CDR1 and CDR2 (germline): MNHNY, SVGAGI (reference sequence).

The chain has TRBV4-1 and TRBJ2-7; D not certain. Trimming cost V 3 bases and J 2 bases, with 14 bases left between them. Germline loops: CDR1 MGHRA, CDR2 YSYEKL. The CDR3 runs 15 residues. The CDR3 protein is CASSQVDFSTYEQYF. CDR3 DNA: TGCGCCAGCAGCCAGGTCGACTTCTCGACCTACGAGCAGTACTTC.

This chain joins TRBV2 and TRBJ2-2; 11 positions agree with TRBD1. The CDR3 contains 16 residues. The germline CDR1 and CDR2 sequences are SNHLY and FYNNEI. The V segment lost 4 bases and the J segment 4 bases; nucleotides outside the gene matches: 5. The CDR3 reads CASSAGTGGGTGELFF. The DNA for the CDR3 is TGTGCCAGCAGTGCGGGGACAGGGGGAGGCACCGGGGAGCTGTTTTTT.

The chain has TRBV6-6 and TRBJ2-4; TRBD1 agrees at 9 bases. The V gene's germline CDR1 is MNHNY and CDR2 SVGAGI (reference sequence). This CDR3 is built from 13 residues. With 2 bases clipped from V and 8 bases from J, the junction kept 1 base outside the gene matches. CDR3 protein: CASSYRDRDIQYF. In nucleotides, the CDR3 is TGTGCCAGCAGTTACCGGGACAGGGACATTCAGTACTTC.